The subject of this entry is one TCR beta chain. This sample was included in a study of shared T cell receptors in the human thymus. Using immunoSEQ multiplex PCR, the repertoire was profiled, and TCRdb retains in-frame clones only, with some absent. The sample carries some 700,000 clones, roughly 88% recorded once. The sample was also linked to a second study, of human thymus T cells. That source reports: The donor group consisted of healthy Finnish infants who were having corrective surgery for congenital heart defects.

Sequencing was performed on thymocytes. The origin of this receptor is a girl under three years old with a congenital heart defect.

CDR3 sequence reads: CASSELAGYQETQYF. Written as DNA, the CDR3 is TGTGCCAGCAGTGAACTAGCGGGGTACCAAGAGACCCAGTACTTC. The V gene is TRBV6-1, the J gene TRBJ2-5; 9 nucleotides align to TRBD2. Germline V gene lookup returns CDR1 MNHNS and CDR2 SASEGT. The V and J ends lost 2 bases and 0 bases, in that order; junction bases with no gene match: 1. The CDR3 totals 15 residues.